This is a list of T cell receptor beta chains from one sample in a study of T cells after yellow fever vaccination. A single record per CDR3 protein comes from TCRdb applying MiXCR to the 5' RACE reads. This table has about 580,000 distinct CDR3 sequences, 17% appearing once. The starting material was PBMCs, obtained less than 6 days after the first yellow fever vaccination. The receptors were sampled from a young man who received the YFV17D yellow fever vaccine. Each CDR3 is given with its conserved first and last residue. A D gene is named only where the DNA matches it firmly. Clone size is stated in some rows and not others, as once, few, many or a class when expanded.

TRBV6-5,.,TRBJ2-3,TRBD2,18,CASSSGPGLAGGQDTQYF,TGTGCCAGCAGTTCGGGGCCGGGACTAGCGGGGGGGCAAGATACGCAGTATTTT
TRBV9,.,TRBJ2-1,TRBD2,15,CASSSGAGGDNEQFF,TGTGCCAGCTCTTCCGGGGCGGGGGGGGACAATGAGCAGTTCTTC
TRBV12-3/TRBV12-4,.,TRBJ2-7,.,13,CASRPSFHYEQYF,TGTGCCAGCAGGCCTTCATTTCACTACGAGCAGTACTTC
TRBV20-1,.,TRBJ2-3,TRBD2,17,CSARGGLAGGPTDTQYF,TGCAGTGCTAGGGGGGGACTAGCGGGGGGGCCCACAGATACGCAGTATTTT
TRBV12-3/TRBV12-4,.,TRBJ1-1,.,14,CASSVNGAYTEAFF,TGTGCCAGCAGCGTAAATGGGGCCTACACTGAAGCTTTCTTT
TRBV19,.,TRBJ2-1,TRBD2,14,CASKRGLPYNEQFF,TGTGCCAGTAAGCGGGGGCTACCTTACAATGAGCAGTTCTTC
TRBV20-1,few,TRBJ1-5,TRBD1,13,CSARAGGGQPQHF,TGCAGTGCTAGAGCAGGGGGCGGACAGCCCCAGCATTTT
TRBV24-1,.,TRBJ2-1,TRBD1,17,CATTEGGDRGTHPEQFF,TGTGCCACCACCGAAGGAGGCGACAGGGGGACCCATCCTGAGCAGTTCTTC
TRBV6-5,.,TRBJ2-1,.,14,CASSYGAGYNEQFF,TGTGCCAGCAGTTACGGCGCGGGGTACAATGAGCAGTTCTTC
TRBV11-2,.,TRBJ2-2,TRBD2,18,CASSTGTSGGRGTGELFF,TGTGCCAGCAGCACCGGGACTAGCGGGGGGAGGGGCACCGGGGAGCTGTTTTTT
TRBV7-9,few,TRBJ2-7,.,11,CASTADYEQYF,TGTGCCAGCACGGCCGATTACGAGCAGTACTTC
TRBV5-1,few,TRBJ2-3,TRBD2,16,CASSLGASGFTDTQYF,TGCGCCAGCAGCTTGGGAGCTAGCGGATTCACAGATACGCAGTATTTT
TRBV9,.,TRBJ1-1,.,15,CASSVENRMNTEAFF,TGTGCCAGCAGCGTAGAGAACCGCATGAACACTGAAGCTTTCTTT
TRBV12-3/TRBV12-4,few,TRBJ2-5,.,12,CASSLYPETQYF,TGTGCCAGCAGCCTCTACCCAGAGACCCAGTACTTC